The next 25 T cell receptor beta chains were all read from a single sample in a study of T cell repertoires in cytomegalovirus infection. Antigen specificity for these receptors is unknown. MiXCR, run by TCRdb on the reads, gives a single entry per CDR3 protein. The sample records 100,000 to 150,000 distinct CDR3 sequences, 25% to 35% being singletons. The sequences come from CD8+ T cells from cultured PBMCs, collected from culture after CMV antigen stimulation. The source is a human donor in good health (CMV status not recorded). Some clones in this sample may be carry-over from other donors' samples.

The CDR3 DNA is TGTGCCAGCAGTTACTCGGGCAGTGCGAGCACTGAAGCTTTCTTT. Protein: CASSYSGSASTEAFF. The rearrangement uses TRBV6-6 and TRBJ1-1; D is undetermined. Germline CDR1 reads MNHNY; CDR2 reads SVGAGI (reference sequence). This CDR3 region has 15 residues. Deletions cut 0 bases from V and 4 bases from J, with 12 bases between.

The chain employs TRBV6-5 and TRBJ2-5; no clear D. Germline loops: CDR1 MNHEY, CDR2 SVGAGI. This CDR3 contains 14 residues. V lost 2 bases, J lost 5 bases, and 12 bases lay in between. The CDR3 here is CASSYGFGGETQYF. CDR3 nucleotides: TGTGCCAGCAGTTACGGTTTTGGCGGTGAGACCCAGTACTTC.

The V and J genes are TRBV5-4 and TRBJ2-3, with D possibly matching TRBD1 (6 bases). Trimming took 5 bases from V and 1 from J, leaving 17 bases between them. Germline V CDR1 and CDR2: SGHNT, YYREEE (reference sequence). The CDR3 totals 16 residues. The CDR3 spells CASRGLTGLGTDTQYF. The CDR3 DNA is TGTGCCAGCAGGGGATTGACAGGCCTAGGCACAGATACGCAGTATTTT.

This clonotype has just a few counts. The V and J genes are TRBV7-8 and TRBJ2-3; TRBD2 is a possible D gene (7 bases). The CDR3 covers 17 residues. CDR1 is SGHVS, CDR2 FQNEAQ, per germline. V was clipped by 5 bases and J by 5 bases, with 23 bases between them. The CDR3 region is CASSHPGRGGAQDTQYF. The CDR3 DNA reads TGTGCCAGCAGCCATCCAGGAAGGGGGGGGGCCCAAGATACGCAGTATTTT.

This clonotype has just a few counts. The CDR3 sequence is CASSSRQGQGDEQFF. The DNA for the CDR3 is TGTGCCAGCAGCTCCAGACAGGGTCAAGGCGATGAGCAGTTCTTC. The gene calls are TRBV11-3 and TRBJ2-1, with 7 bases that match TRBD1. Germline V lookup: CDR1 SGHNT, CDR2 YENEEA. The CDR3 spans 15 residues. V dropped 4 bases and J dropped 8; count of bases not matched to a gene: 11.

This clonotype was recorded a few times. CDR3 nucleotides: TGCGCCAGCAGCCAAGTGGGGATAGATACGCAGTATTTT. It yields the protein CASSQVGIDTQYF. This chain joins TRBV4-1 and TRBJ2-3; D is unresolved. The CDR3 is made up of 13 amino acids. The germline V gene encodes CDR1 MGHRA and CDR2 YSYEKL. With 1 base removed from V and 5 bases from J, the gap between germline ends came to 7 bases.

This clonotype occurred a few times. The CDR3 reads CASSETPSYEQYF. The DNA of the CDR3 is TGTGCCAGTAGTGAGACACCCTCCTACGAGCAGTACTTC. The chain combines TRBV19 with TRBJ2-7; D unclear. CDR3 length equals 13 residues. The V end was cut by 5 bases, the J end by 0 bases, with 8 bases between. Germline CDR1 LNHDA, CDR2 SQIVND (reference sequence).

This clonotype occurred a few times. This chain joins TRBV10-1 and TRBJ1-2; no definite D call. The germline V and J ends were trimmed by 7 bases and 2 bases, with 26 bases remaining between them. The CDR3 consists of 18 residues. Germline assignment: CDR1 WNHNN and CDR2 SYGVQD (reference sequence). The CDR3 nucleotides are TGCGCCAGCATCCAAAGGGAGGGCAGGAACCCATCAAACTATGGCTACACCTTC. Translated, it gives CASIQREGRNPSNYGYTF.

Only a few counts were recorded for this clonotype. The CDR3 loop reads CASSLEGAPTEAFF. The DNA of the CDR3 is TGTGCCAGCAGCTTAGAGGGGGCGCCCACTGAAGCTTTCTTT. V and J are TRBV13 and TRBJ1-1; 7 nucleotides line up with TRBD1. Trimming at V came to 1 base and at J to 4 bases, leaving 3 bases not matched to a gene. The CDR3 runs 14 residues. CDR1 and CDR2 from the germline V gene are PRHDT and FYEKMQ (reference sequence).

This CDR3 is CSQRQNTEAFF. DNA for the CDR3: TGCAGTCAGAGACAGAACACTGAAGCTTTCTTT. The chain uses TRBV20-1 and TRBJ1-1, with no clear D. The CDR3 covers 11 residues. Trimming cost V 8 bases and J 1 base, with 8 bases left between them. In germline, CDR1 is DFQATT, CDR2 SNEGSKA (reference sequence).

This clonotype turned up a few times. V and J are TRBV6-1 and TRBJ2-2, with a tentative D call TRBD2 (5 bases). The CDR3 runs 16 residues. Trimming shortened V by 6 bases and J by 1 base, and 15 bases separated the two germline ends. Germline loops: CDR1 MNHNS, CDR2 SASEGT. The CDR3: CASRDEGRVNTGELFF. The DNA for the CDR3 is TGTGCCAGCAGGGACGAAGGGCGGGTGAACACCGGGGAGCTGTTTTTT.

The rearrangement uses TRBV19 and TRBJ2-3; D gene unclear. From germline, CDR1 is LNHDA and CDR2 SQIVND (reference sequence). V gave up 5 bases and J gave up 6 bases, with 12 bases separating them. The CDR3 covers 13 residues. CDR3 sequence: CASSLVVGDTQYF. The CDR3 coding sequence is TGTGCCAGTAGTTTGGTGGTCGGCGATACGCAGTATTTT.

This chain uses TRBV25-1 with TRBJ1-2; tentatively, D is TRBD1 (6 bases). CDR1 is MGHDK and CDR2 is SYGVNS in the germline V gene. The V end lost 7 bases, the J end lost 2 bases, and 11 bases lay between the germline ends. This CDR3 comprises 13 residues. CDR3 nucleotides: TGTGCCAGCAAAAGCAGGGGAAACTATGGCTACACCTTC. Translated, it gives CASKSRGNYGYTF.

Comments on this clonotype: Just one base apart from a much larger clone, this may be a read error. V and J are TRBV6-6 and TRBJ1-1; D unclear. The V gene lost 0 bases and the J gene lost 4 bases, with 3 bases spanning the gap. This CDR3 comprises 12 residues. From germline, CDR1 is MNHNY and CDR2 SVGAGI (reference sequence). The CDR3, as DNA: TGTGCCAGCAGTTACTCGAGCACTGAAGCTTTCTTT. It yields the protein CASSYSSTEAFF.

In its sample, this clonotype was seen a few times. This chain uses TRBV6-1 with TRBJ1-5, with TRBD1 matching 7 bases. Germline CDR1 reads MNHNS; CDR2 reads SASEGT. Germline trimming cut 5 bases from V and 2 bases from J; bases unmatched to any gene: 6. This CDR3 has 15 residues. The chain's CDR3 is CASSQGGVGNQPQHF. The CDR3 DNA reads TGTGCCAGCAGTCAAGGGGGCGTTGGCAATCAGCCCCAGCATTTT.

In its sample, this clonotype was seen a few times. The rearrangement uses TRBV27 and TRBJ2-7; no definite D call. Looked up from germline, CDR1 is MNHEY and CDR2 is SMNVEV (reference sequence). Deletions cut 0 bases from V and 3 bases from J, with 9 bases between. The CDR3 spans 14 residues. The CDR3 spells CASSLSGINYEQYF. DNA of the CDR3: TGTGCCAGCAGTTTATCGGGGATAAACTACGAGCAGTACTTC.

The V and J genes are TRBV13 and TRBJ1-2; 8 bases fit TRBD1. The CDR3 is 17 residues long. V gave up 7 bases and J gave up 3 bases; unmatched junction bases: 16. CDR1 and CDR2 (germline): PRHDT, FYEKMQ (reference sequence). CDR3 nucleotide sequence: TGTGCCAGCACCGCAGGGGGCGCAGTATTATCTGACTATGGCTACACCTTC. Its translation: CASTAGGAVLSDYGYTF. Complete variable domain (other parts from reference TRBV13 and TRBJ1-2): AAGVIQSPRHLIKEKRETATLKCYPIPRHDTVYWYQQGPGQDPQFLISFYEKMQSDKGSIPDRFSAQQFSDYHSELNMSSLELGDSALYFCASTAGGAVLSDYGYTFGSGTRLTVV.

The chain combines TRBV20-1 with TRBJ2-7; D is perhaps TRBD1 (6 bases). Germline loops: CDR1 DFQATT, CDR2 SNEGSKA (reference sequence). V lost 0 bases and J 2 bases, leaving 14 bases between the germline ends. The CDR3 length is 15 residues. In DNA, the CDR3 is TGCAGTGCTAGAGACCGGGACAAGGGCACCTACGAGCAGTACTTC. Translated: CSARDRDKGTYEQYF.

This clonotype was observed a few times. The V call is TRBV7-2, the J call TRBJ1-5; the match to TRBD1 covers 7 bases. The CDR3 consists of 17 residues. Germline V lookup: CDR1 SGHTA, CDR2 FQGNSA. The V and J ends lost 4 bases and 6 bases, in that order; junction bases with no gene match: 15. CDR3 sequence reads: CASSSLVRGQWAQPQHF. The CDR3 DNA reads as TGTGCCAGCAGCTCATTAGTTAGGGGACAGTGGGCTCAGCCCCAGCATTTT.

The chain couples TRBV7-6 to TRBJ1-5; TRBD1 matches at 8 bases. This CDR3 is 16 amino acids long. Trimming removed 3 bases from V and 3 bases from J; junction bases left unmatched: 7. The germline CDR1 and CDR2 sequences are SGHVS and FNYEAQ. DNA for the CDR3: TGTGCCAGCAGCTTGGGACAGGTAGGATTCAATCAGCCCCAGCATTTT. Residues: CASSLGQVGFNQPQHF.

A few counts support this clonotype. The CDR3 region is CASSLVDRDGSNQPQHF. The CDR3 DNA sequence: TGTGCCAGCAGCCTAGTCGACCGGGACGGAAGCAATCAGCCCCAGCATTTT. The gene calls are TRBV7-9 and TRBJ1-5, with D possibly TRBD1 on 5 matching bases. The V gene lost 5 bases and the J gene lost 1 base, with 18 bases spanning the gap. The CDR3 extends over 17 amino acids. Germline loops: CDR1 SEHNR, CDR2 FQNEAQ (reference sequence).

This chain links TRBV19 with TRBJ1-2; TRBD1 is a possible D gene (5 bases). Trimming took 5 bases from V and 5 from J, leaving 18 bases between them. Germline V lookup: CDR1 LNHDA, CDR2 SQIVND (reference sequence). The CDR3 length is 15 residues. The chain's CDR3 is CASSWSSDNLYGYTF. The CDR3 DNA follows: TGTGCCAGTAGTTGGAGTTCGGACAACCTTTATGGCTACACCTTC.

V gene TRBV19 combines with J gene TRBJ1-2; TRBD1 is a possible D gene (5 bases). V was shortened by 4 bases and J by 4 bases, with 10 bases between the two germline ends. The CDR3 extends over 13 amino acids. Germline V gene data show CDR1 as LNHDA and CDR2 as SQIVND (reference sequence). CDR3 sequence: CASSTQDLYGYTF. For the CDR3, the DNA is TGTGCCAGTAGTACACAGGACCTCTATGGCTACACCTTC.

This clonotype was observed a handful of times. The rearrangement joins TRBV6-5 to TRBJ2-7, with D perhaps assigned TRBD1 or TRBD2 (5 bases each). Per the germline V gene, CDR1 is MNHEY and CDR2 is SVGAGI. V gave up 2 bases and J gave up 2 bases, with 10 bases separating them. The CDR3 contains 14 residues. DNA of the CDR3: TGTGCCAGCAGTTACCTGGGACGGGCCTACGAGCAGTACTTC. It encodes CASSYLGRAYEQYF.

The sample holds a few counts of this clonotype. The chain is built from TRBV19 and TRBJ1-5; unclear D gene. The CDR3 sequence is 18 residues long. Germline CDR1 reads LNHDA; CDR2 reads SQIVND (reference sequence). With 7 bases removed from V and 4 bases from J, the gap between germline ends came to 26 bases. Here the CDR3 reads CASTLEWSEQNLNQPQHF. CDR3 DNA sequence: TGTGCCAGTACCCTGGAGTGGTCGGAGCAGAACCTAAATCAGCCCCAGCATTTT.